One sample yielded the 3 T cell receptor beta chains listed below, sequenced in a study of somatic mutations in cytotoxic T cells in rheumatoid arthritis. Generated by immunoSEQ multiplex PCR, the TCRdb table keeps only in-frame clones and is missing some. Of fewer than 6,000 clones in the sample, 82% were seen once. The sample comprised CD8+ T cells sorted from blood. The origin of the receptors is an adult with rheumatoid arthritis.

The count of this clone is one. The chain joins TRBV6-1 to TRBJ2-1, with D hard to call. The germline V gene has CDR1 MNHNS and CDR2 SASEGT. This CDR3 is built from 14 residues. V lost 2 bases and J lost 3, with 8 bases in between. The CDR3, as DNA: TGTGCCAGCAGTGAATGGATAAACTACAATGAGCAGTTCTTC. Translation: CASSEWINYNEQFF.

J is TRBJ2-6 and V is TRBV4-1; no firm D call. V gave up 6 bases and J gave up 2 bases, with 5 bases separating them. Germline V gene sequence: CDR1 MGHRA, CDR2 YSYEKL. The CDR3 runs to 13 residues. The CDR3, as DNA: TGCGCCAGCAGAAAACCTGGGGCCAACGTCCTGACTTTC. Translated, it gives CASRKPGANVLTF.

The table lists this clone with a count of one. Other DNA sequences in the sample encode the same CDR3. V usage is TRBV19 and J usage is TRBJ1-1; 8 nucleotides line up with TRBD1. The trim removed 0 bases at V and 3 bases at J, leaving 12 bases unmatched. CDR3 size: 18 residues. The germline V gene has CDR1 LNHDA and CDR2 SQIVND (reference sequence). CDR3 in DNA: TGTGCCAGTAGTATAGATCAGCAGGGGGCGAATATTCACACTGAAGCTTTCTTT. This gives the protein CASSIDQQGANIHTEAFF.